This T cell receptor (beta chain) was obtained from a study of OX40 agonist ivuxolimab in advanced cancers. Looking at the study overall: At around 83% male, the cohort had a mean age of 60 years, ranging from 23 to 79. Three patients had partial responses: one hepatocellular carcinoma, two cutaneous melanoma.

To note about this clone: The target antigen is unknown.

Trimming took off 3 bases at V and 2 bases at J, with 13 bases between the two ends. Germline CDR1 is LNHDA and CDR2 is SQIVND (reference sequence). CDR3 length: 16 amino acids. Here immunoSEQ multiplex PCR was the method, and the copy in TCRdb shows in-frame clones only, minus some. The table has about 19,000 clones, about 80% seen once. Study-wide findings and caveats: Among the least clonally expanded were partial responders at 0.1-3.0 mg/kg.

The rearrangement joins TRBV19 to TRBJ1-4; TRBD1 is a possible D gene (5 bases). The sequence came from an adult with an advanced solid tumor such as melanoma, head and neck, liver or kidney cancer. The source was CD4+ or CD8+ T cells sorted from blood, collected in a trial of the OX40 agonist ivuxolimab. CDR3: CASSIGGTATNEKLFF. The CDR3 bases are TGTGCCAGTAGTATCGGAGGGACGGCGACTAATGAAAAACTGTTTTTT.